This paragraph reports one TCR beta chain. The antigen is unknown. Pooled CD45RO+ cells and CCR7-negative CD45RA+ TemRA cells made up CD8 memory. Every subset's genomic DNA went evenly onto several immunoSEQ plates. TCRdb's table, derived via immunoSEQ multiplex PCR, lists solely in-frame clones and lacks some. The data hold hundreds of thousands of clones, with roughly 84% observed a single time. This sample was included in a study of shared clonotypes between healthy human individuals. Study-wide points: Generation probabilities of non-shared clonotypes were lower (relative to those shared by all four donors). Sequencing depth was a factor that was expected to affect clonotype sharing among donors.

This CDR3 is 12 amino acids long. V shed 2 bases and J shed 8 bases, with 9 bases lying between them. Germline-derived CDR1 and CDR2 are SEHNR and FQNEAQ (reference sequence). The origin of this receptor is a man between 18 and 35 years old in good health. This chain joins TRBV7-9 and TRBJ1-1; D remains unclear. The sequenced sample was memory CD8+ T cells sorted from blood. Sample subset: CD45RO+ cells pooled with CCR7-negative TemRA cells. For the CDR3, the DNA is TGTGCCAGCAGCTTAATCCAGGAGGAAGCTTTCTTT. This translates into CASSLIQEEAFF.